A selection of T cell receptor beta chains follows, all from one sample in a study of cytomegalovirus exposure and HLA in healthy donors. Generated by immunoSEQ multiplex PCR, the TCRdb table keeps only in-frame clones and is missing some. This sample has 200,000 or so clones, with about four fifths found just once. The sequencing sample was made of PBMCs. These receptors were collected from a woman under 40 in good health and CMV-seropositive. The CDR3 runs from the conserved cysteine through the conserved F or W. D genes are given only for firm matches. Some rows have no size entry. The others give once, few or many, or a class for an expanded clone.

CDR3 length,V gene,J gene,clone size,D gene,CDR3 protein,CDR3 DNA
15,TRBV7-9,TRBJ2-1,NA,NA,CASSLFGAGVNEQFF,TGTGCCAGCAGCTTGTTTGGGGCAGGGGTCAATGAGCAGTTCTTC
17,TRBV7-9,TRBJ2-2,NA,TRBD1,CASSSNRGAEYTGELFF,TGTGCCAGCAGCTCAAACAGGGGAGCGGAGTACACCGGGGAGCTGTTTTTT
20,TRBV13,TRBJ2-3,NA,TRBD1,CASSPRPGTGVVESTDTQYF,TGTGCCAGCAGCCCCCGCCCCGGGACAGGCGTTGTGGAAAGCACAGATACGCAGTATTTT
15,TRBV2,TRBJ2-7,NA,TRBD2,CASSPSGGRGYEQYF,TGTGCCAGCAGTCCCTCAGGCGGGAGAGGCTACGAGCAGTACTTC
17,TRBV25-1,TRBJ1-4,NA,NA,CASSEYNSGGANEKLFF,TGTGCCAGCAGTGAATATAATTCGGGGGGGGCAAATGAAAAACTGTTTTTT
16,TRBV4-1,TRBJ1-2,NA,NA,CASSQGHSISNYGYTF,TGCGCCAGCAGCCAAGGCCACAGTATCTCTAACTATGGCTACACCTTC
16,TRBV27,TRBJ1-6,NA,NA,CASSPALRQINSPLHF,TGTGCCAGCAGTCCCGCCCTCCGACAGATTAATTCACCCCTCCACTTT
16,TRBV5-4,TRBJ2-3,once,NA,CASSLQAGALTDTQYF,TGTGCCAGCAGCTTGCAGGCGGGGGCCCTCACAGATACGCAGTATTTT
16,TRBV19,TRBJ2-3,once,TRBD2,CASSLRAGGNTDTQYF,TGTGCCAGTAGCCTTAGGGCGGGAGGAAACACAGATACGCAGTATTTT
16,TRBV27,TRBJ2-7,NA,TRBD2,CASSPRTSGILYEQYF,TGTGCCAGCAGTCCAAGGACTAGCGGGATCCTTTACGAGCAGTACTTC
14,TRBV6-5,TRBJ1-1,NA,TRBD1,CASNLGQTNTEAFF,TGTGCCAGCAACCTGGGACAGACGAACACTGAAGCTTTCTTT
18,TRBV15,TRBJ2-1,NA,TRBD1,CATSRESTGVTRYNEQFF,TGTGCCACCAGCCGAGAGTCCACAGGGGTAACCAGATACAATGAGCAGTTCTTC
14,TRBV6-6,TRBJ1-5,few,NA,CASSYSQDNQPQHF,TGTGCCAGCAGTTACTCGCAGGACAATCAGCCCCAGCATTTT
14,TRBV27,TRBJ2-7,NA,TRBD2,CASSLASGNYEQYF,TGTGCCAGCAGTTTGGCTAGCGGGAACTACGAGCAGTACTTC
16,TRBV5-1,TRBJ2-3,NA,TRBD2,CASSSKRGGRTDTQYF,TGCGCCAGCAGCTCCAAGCGGGGGGGCCGGACAGATACGCAGTATTTT
15,TRBV19,TRBJ1-6,NA,NA,CASSSLTGTNSPLHF,TGTGCCAGTAGTTCTTTGACAGGCACAAATTCACCCCTCCACTTT
11,TRBV6-1,TRBJ1-4,NA,NA,CASYSHPKLFF,TGTGCCAGTTACAGCCACCCAAAACTGTTTTTT
14,TRBV10-3,TRBJ1-5,few,NA,CAISEEARHQPQHF,TGTGCCATCAGTGAGGAGGCACGACATCAGCCCCAGCATTTT
16,TRBV7-8,TRBJ1-5,NA,TRBD1,CASSSRTGWSNQPQHF,TGTGCCAGCAGCTCCAGGACAGGGTGGAGCAATCAGCCCCAGCATTTT
15,TRBV6-1,TRBJ1-4,NA,TRBD1,CASSSPGQKNEKLFF,TGTGCCAGCAGTTCACCGGGACAGAAAAATGAAAAACTGTTTTTT
14,TRBV10-3,TRBJ2-5,NA,TRBD1,CAISAGTVRETQYF,TGTGCCATCAGTGCGGGGACAGTGAGGGAGACCCAGTACTTC
15,TRBV7-8,TRBJ2-2,once,NA,CASSSYRAGTGELFF,TGTGCCAGCAGCTCCTACAGGGCGGGCACCGGGGAGCTGTTTTTT
14,TRBV9,TRBJ2-7,once,TRBD1,CASSIGTGGSEQYF,TGTGCCAGCAGCATCGGGACAGGGGGCTCCGAGCAGTACTTC
12,TRBV29-1,TRBJ2-3,NA,TRBD2,CSFRRGADTQYF,TGCAGCTTCCGTCGGGGGGCAGATACGCAGTATTTT
12,TRBV29-1,TRBJ1-2,NA,NA,CSVGRYNYGYTF,TGCAGCGTTGGCAGATATAACTATGGCTACACCTTC
12,TRBV28,TRBJ1-2,NA,TRBD1,CASTTGAGGYTF,TGTGCCAGCACCACAGGGGCGGGGGGCTACACCTTC
15,TRBV10-3,TRBJ2-1,NA,NA,CATDLGHGPYNEQFF,TGTGCCACTGATTTAGGACATGGCCCTTACAATGAGCAGTTCTTC
15,TRBV4-1,TRBJ2-1,NA,TRBD1,CASSQTGQSYNEQFF,TGCGCCAGCAGCCAAACGGGACAGTCCTACAATGAGCAGTTCTTC
15,TRBV15,TRBJ2-2,NA,NA,CATSFRTANTGELFF,TGTGCCACCAGCTTTAGGACAGCGAACACCGGGGAGCTGTTTTTT
15,TRBV10-1,TRBJ2-1,NA,NA,CASSVTRDSYNEQFF,TGCGCCAGCAGTGTAACCCGCGACTCCTACAATGAGCAGTTCTTC
13,TRBV7-9,TRBJ2-1,NA,TRBD2,CASSSGVYNEQFF,TGTGCCAGCAGTAGCGGGGTGTACAATGAGCAGTTCTTC
15,TRBV4-2,TRBJ1-5,NA,NA,CASSQLQGDNQPQHF,TGTGCCAGCAGCCAGCTACAGGGAGATAATCAGCCCCAGCATTTT
15,TRBV6-5,TRBJ1-6,NA,NA,CASSFSQFDNSPLHF,TGTGCCAGCAGTTTTTCGCAGTTCGATAATTCACCCCTCCACTTT
14,TRBV5-6,TRBJ2-3,NA,NA,CASSFVLAPDTQYF,TGTGCCAGCAGCTTTGTACTCGCCCCGGATACGCAGTATTTT
18,TRBV19,TRBJ2-3,NA,TRBD2,CASSSGIASGRTTDTQYF,TGTGCCAGTAGTAGTGGTATCGCTAGCGGGAGGACCACAGATACGCAGTATTTT
13,TRBV19,TRBJ1-2,NA,TRBD1,CASSITGGYGYTF,TGTGCCAGTAGTATCACAGGGGGTTATGGCTACACCTTC
12,TRBV11-2,TRBJ1-4,few,NA,CASSRGNEKLFF,TGTGCCAGCAGCCGAGGGAATGAAAAACTGTTTTTT
16,TRBV7-9,TRBJ2-3,NA,TRBD1,CASYWMDRGRKDTQYF,TGTGCCAGCTACTGGATGGACAGGGGGCGTAAAGATACGCAGTATTTT
16,TRBV27,TRBJ2-3,few,TRBD2,CASSTWTSGRGGTQYF,TGTGCCAGCAGTACTTGGACTAGCGGGAGAGGTGGTACGCAGTATTTT
14,TRBV15,TRBJ1-5,NA,NA,CATSSRGSNQPQHF,TGTGCCACCAGCAGCCGAGGGAGCAATCAGCCCCAGCATTTT
11,TRBV15,TRBJ1-1,NA,TRBD1,CATSGDSQAFF,TGTGCCACCAGCGGGGACAGTCAAGCTTTCTTT
16,TRBV6-6,TRBJ2-7,once,TRBD2,CASSYPASGRADEQYF,TGTGCCAGCAGTTACCCGGCTAGCGGGAGGGCCGACGAGCAGTACTTC
17,TRBV5-1,TRBJ2-3,NA,TRBD2,CASSFPLAGDGTDTQYF,TGCGCCAGCAGCTTCCCCCTAGCGGGAGATGGGACAGATACGCAGTATTTT
15,TRBV25-1,TRBJ1-6,NA,TRBD1,CASGPGTGWGSPLHF,TGTGCCAGCGGTCCCGGGACAGGCTGGGGGTCACCCCTCCACTTT
15,TRBV9,TRBJ2-3,NA,NA,CASSVGSLRAHTQYF,TGTGCCAGCAGCGTAGGTTCCCTCAGGGCACATACGCAGTATTTT
19,TRBV9,TRBJ2-3,NA,TRBD1,CASSVVGQGVREITDTQYF,TGTGCCAGCAGCGTAGTAGGTCAGGGGGTGCGAGAGATCACAGATACGCAGTATTTT
15,TRBV6-6,TRBJ2-7,few,TRBD2,CASSYGWEGPYEQYF,TGTGCCAGCAGTTACGGGTGGGAGGGCCCCTACGAGCAGTACTTC
13,TRBV5-6,TRBJ2-5,NA,NA,CASSITGPETQYF,TGTGCCAGCAGCATTACAGGTCCCGAGACCCAGTACTTC
16,TRBV7-8,TRBJ2-7,NA,TRBD2,CASSPSLLAASYEQYF,TGTGCCAGCAGCCCGTCCCTCCTAGCGGCCTCCTACGAGCAGTACTTC
13,TRBV27,TRBJ2-5,NA,NA,CASSQQLGETQYF,TGTGCCAGCAGTCAACAGTTAGGAGAGACCCAGTACTTC
13,TRBV10-1,TRBJ1-6,NA,NA,CASSESRNSPLHF,TGCGCCAGCAGTGAGTCCAGGAATTCACCCCTCCACTTT
13,TRBV10-1,TRBJ1-6,NA,NA,CASSEEGESPLHF,TGCGCCAGCAGTGAGGAGGGGGAATCACCCCTCCACTTT
14,TRBV27,TRBJ2-7,NA,TRBD1,CASSLPGTGYEQYF,TGTGCCAGCAGCCTACCCGGGACAGGGTACGAGCAGTACTTC
14,TRBV5-4,TRBJ1-2,NA,TRBD1,CASSTEGQLYGYTF,TGTGCCAGCAGCACCGAGGGACAGCTCTATGGCTACACCTTC